These T cell receptor beta chains were read from a single sample in a study of OX40 agonist ivuxolimab in advanced cancers. The protocol was immunoSEQ multiplex PCR, while the TCRdb copy is restricted to in-frame clones and leaves out a portion. The data hold some 45,000 clones, with 86% observed a single time. This sample comprised CD4+ or CD8+ T cells sorted from blood, obtained in a trial of the OX40 agonist ivuxolimab. Receptors were obtained from an adult with an advanced solid tumor such as melanoma, head and neck, liver or kidney cancer. Each CDR3 is given with its conserved first and last residue. The D gene is left open where the match is weak. The listing skips clone size in some rows; elsewhere it reads once, few, many or a size class.

d_call: NA; j_call: TRBJ1-2; clone_size: once; v_call: TRBV29-1; cdr3_nt: TGCAGCGTTGGCGAAGGATGGGATGGCTACACCTTC; cdr3_aa: CSVGEGWDGYTF
d_call: NA; j_call: TRBJ2-7; clone_size: NA; v_call: TRBV5-1; cdr3_nt: TGCGCCAGCAGCTTGGTCGGGGGCGCTTCCTACGAGCAGTACTTC; cdr3_aa: CASSLVGGASYEQYF
d_call: TRBD1; j_call: TRBJ2-1; clone_size: NA; v_call: TRBV5-4; cdr3_nt: TGTGCCAAAATCGACAGGGAGAGTAATGAGCAGTTCTTC; cdr3_aa: CAKIDRESNEQFF
d_call: NA; j_call: TRBJ1-3; clone_size: NA; v_call: TRBV30; cdr3_nt: TGTGCCTGGGGCTTGCCTGGAAACACCATATATTTT; cdr3_aa: CAWGLPGNTIYF
d_call: TRBD2; j_call: TRBJ2-3; clone_size: once; v_call: TRBV7-2; cdr3_nt: TGTGCCAGCAGCCGGACTAGCGGGAGCCCCACAGATACGCAGTATTTT; cdr3_aa: CASSRTSGSPTDTQYF
d_call: NA; j_call: TRBJ2-2; clone_size: NA; v_call: TRBV2; cdr3_nt: TGTGCCAGCAGTGAAAGGACACAGGTCGGGGAGCTGTTTTTT; cdr3_aa: CASSERTQVGELFF
d_call: TRBD1; j_call: TRBJ2-1; clone_size: NA; v_call: TRBV6-4; cdr3_nt: TGTGCCAGCAGTGACTCTACAGGGGATTACAATGAGCAGTTCTTC; cdr3_aa: CASSDSTGDYNEQFF
d_call: NA; j_call: TRBJ2-3; clone_size: once; v_call: TRBV7-3; cdr3_nt: TGTGCCAGCAGCCAACTGGGGGCTCATCAGTATTTT; cdr3_aa: CASSQLGAHQYF
d_call: TRBD2; j_call: TRBJ2-6; clone_size: NA; v_call: TRBV4-2; cdr3_nt: TGTGCCAGCAGCCAAATAGCGGGAGGGGGAGGGGCCAACGTCCTGACTTTC; cdr3_aa: CASSQIAGGGGANVLTF
d_call: NA; j_call: TRBJ1-2; clone_size: NA; v_call: TRBV28; cdr3_nt: TGTGCCAGCAGTGGTGGGGGCTATGGCTACACCTTC; cdr3_aa: CASSGGGYGYTF
d_call: NA; j_call: TRBJ1-1; clone_size: NA; v_call: TRBV5-4; cdr3_nt: TGTGCCAGCAGGGGACCAGGGGTTGACACTGAAGCTTTCTTT; cdr3_aa: CASRGPGVDTEAFF
d_call: TRBD1; j_call: TRBJ1-6; clone_size: NA; v_call: TRBV19; cdr3_nt: TGTGCCAGTACCCAAGATGGGGACAGGGAATCACCCCTCCACTTT; cdr3_aa: CASTQDGDRESPLHF
d_call: TRBD2; j_call: TRBJ2-3; clone_size: NA; v_call: TRBV25-1; cdr3_nt: TGTGCCAGCTCGTTGGGAGGGTTGGATACGCAGTATTTT; cdr3_aa: CASSLGGLDTQYF
d_call: NA; j_call: TRBJ1-4; clone_size: NA; v_call: TRBV2; cdr3_nt: TGTGCCAGCAGTGATGGACGGATGAATGAAAAACTGTTTTTT; cdr3_aa: CASSDGRMNEKLFF
d_call: NA; j_call: TRBJ1-1; clone_size: NA; v_call: TRBV6-5; cdr3_nt: TGTGCCAGCAGTTACTCGCGACCCCAACGGGGGACTGAAGCTTTCTTT; cdr3_aa: CASSYSRPQRGTEAFF
d_call: NA; j_call: TRBJ1-1; clone_size: NA; v_call: TRBV19; cdr3_nt: TGTGCCAGTAGTAGTGGGGGCCTAACGGACACTGAAGCTTTCTTT; cdr3_aa: CASSSGGLTDTEAFF
d_call: NA; j_call: TRBJ1-1; clone_size: NA; v_call: TRBV5-5; cdr3_nt: TGTGCCAGCAGCCTTGGACAGAAAATCATGAACACTGAAGCTTTCTTT; cdr3_aa: CASSLGQKIMNTEAFF
d_call: TRBD1; j_call: TRBJ1-2; clone_size: NA; v_call: TRBV4-1; cdr3_nt: TGCGCCAGCAGCCAAGCTTTGAGGGACAGGGGAAACTATGGCTACACCTTC; cdr3_aa: CASSQALRDRGNYGYTF
d_call: NA; j_call: TRBJ2-5; clone_size: NA; v_call: TRBV19; cdr3_nt: TGTGCCAGTAGTATTGGGGGTGAAGAGACCCAGTACTTC; cdr3_aa: CASSIGGEETQYF
d_call: TRBD1; j_call: TRBJ2-7; clone_size: NA; v_call: TRBV28; cdr3_nt: TGTGCCAGCAGCCAGGGGGATGAGTACTACGAGCAGTACTTC; cdr3_aa: CASSQGDEYYEQYF